The entry below gives a single T cell receptor (beta chain) sequence along with its context. This CDR3 is 13 amino acids long. Original analysis: Amplification from reference gene primers served as the basis for estimated nucleated cell counts. Sequenced by immunoSEQ multiplex PCR; TCRdb stores in-frame clones only, minus some. V, J and clone size are taken as reported in that table, and D and trimming were inferred from the DNA itself. The table shows some 200,000 clones, with about 89% occurring only once. Self-reported history from a screening survey and questionnaire set each donor's cohort. The sample originates from a study of blood T cell repertoires in COVID-19. Across the whole study: Sites in the United States, Italy and Spain provided acute and convalescent COVID-19 samples.

The J gene is TRBJ2-5, the V gene TRBV21-1; the table calls TRBD1, which could not be checked here. TRBV21-1 is annotated as a pseudogene. The sequence came from a woman aged 18-30 years who had recovered from COVID-19. The sample comprised PBMCs or T cells enriched from blood (not recorded which). The DNA for the CDR3 is TGTGCCAGCAACACGGACAGGTCGGAGACCCAGTACTTC. Protein: CASNTDRSETQYF.